This is a list of T cell receptor beta chains from one sample in a study of blood T cell repertoires in COVID-19. The repertoire was sequenced with immunoSEQ multiplex PCR; TCRdb's copy has only in-frame clones and lacks some. Among 150,000 to 200,000 clones listed, around four fifths were seen once. Sequencing used PBMCs or T cells enriched from blood (not recorded which). These receptors were taken from a woman aged 55-70 years who had recovered from COVID-19. The CDR3 runs from the conserved cysteine through the conserved F or W. D genes are given only for firm matches. The size of a clone is reported for some rows only, either as once, few or many, or as a class for expanded clones.

clone_size j_call v_call d_call cdr3_nt cdr3_aa
. TRBJ2-3 TRBV18 TRBD2 TGTGCCAGCTCACCCCCTTCGCGGGGGGCTCTCACAGATACGCAGTATTTT CASSPPSRGALTDTQYF
few TRBJ2-7 TRBV9 TRBD2 TGTGCCAGCAGCGTAGTAGCGGGAGGTGGGGAGCAGTACTTC CASSVVAGGGEQYF
once TRBJ2-1 TRBV7-9 TRBD1 TGTGCCAGCAGCTTAGTGACGGGACAGGATAAGGAGCAGTTCTTC CASSLVTGQDKEQFF
. TRBJ1-4 TRBV28 . TGTGCCAGCAGTTTCGTGGGAGCAACTAATGAAAAACTGTTTTTT CASSFVGATNEKLFF
once TRBJ2-7 TRBV11-3 TRBD2 TGTGCCAGCAGCCCAAGCCTGACTAGCAACGAGCAGTACTTC CASSPSLTSNEQYF
few TRBJ1-1 TRBV30 . TGTGCCTGGAGTGCCGCCTCCGCCAGGTACGGAGCTTTCTTT CAWSAASARYGAFF
. TRBJ2-7 TRBV27 TRBD1 TGTGCCAGCAGCCCCCAGGACAGGCCCTACGAGCAGTACTTC CASSPQDRPYEQYF
once TRBJ1-2 TRBV5-1 TRBD1 TGCGCCAGCGGTCAGGACAGGGAGGGCGGCTACACCTTC CASGQDREGGYTF
. TRBJ2-3 TRBV5-4 TRBD2 TGTGCCAGCAGCTTGGATGGCGGGGGGGCCGGTACGCAGTATTTT CASSLDGGGAGTQYF
. TRBJ1-2 TRBV28 TRBD1 TGTGCCAGCAGTTCCGAGACGACAGGGAAGGGCTACACCTTC CASSSETTGKGYTF
. TRBJ2-4 TRBV4-2 . TGTGCCAGCAGCCAAGGCGGGGACAGTGGGAACATTCAGTACTTC CASSQGGDSGNIQYF
. TRBJ2-2 TRBV12-5 . TGTGCTAGTGGTTTGGCCAGCGCGAACACCGGGGAGCTGTTTTTT CASGLASANTGELFF
. TRBJ2-7 TRBV30 TRBD2 TGTGCCTGGAGTGAGGGACTAGTCTACGAGCAGTACTTC CAWSEGLVYEQYF
. TRBJ2-1 TRBV19 TRBD2 TGTGCCAGTAGTATAGACGGGAGGGCCAGGAATGAGCAGTTCTTC CASSIDGRARNEQFF
. TRBJ1-6 TRBV21-1 . TGTGCCAGCAGCAAACCCGGGACAGGGGGCTGTCCCTTTTTGTCCTATAATTCACCCCTCCACTTT CASSKPGTGGCPFLSYNSPLHF
once TRBJ2-5 TRBV5-1 TRBD2 TGCGCCAGCAGCTCTGGGGCTCTAGCGGGGCAGGAGACCCAGTACTTC CASSSGALAGQETQYF
. TRBJ2-2 TRBV12-5 . TGTGCTAGTGGAACCGTACAGGGTGGGATTTCGGAGCTGTTTTTT CASGTVQGGISELFF
. TRBJ2-2 TRBV7-3 TRBD1 TGTGCCAGCAGCTTCCGGGACAGGGGGCCTGGAACATATACCGGGGAGCTGTTTTTT CASSFRDRGPGTYTGELFF
. TRBJ2-7 TRBV30 TRBD1 TGTGCCTGGAGTGTACTTAGGGGGCGAGGCGAGCAGTACTTC CAWSVLRGRGEQYF
. TRBJ1-5 TRBV27 TRBD1 TGTGCCAGCAGTTTAGGACAGGGGTCCAATCAGCCCCAGCATTTT CASSLGQGSNQPQHF
. TRBJ2-2 TRBV9 . TGTGCCAGCAGCGTATCTCCTGCCGGGGAGCTGTTTTTT CASSVSPAGELFF
. TRBJ1-3 TRBV4-1 TRBD1 TGCGCCAGCAGCCAATTACAGGGGCTGTCTGGAAACACCATATATTTT CASSQLQGLSGNTIYF
. TRBJ1-6 TRBV19 . TGTGCCAGTAGTATGGGGGGTGCTAATTCACCCCTCCACTTT CASSMGGANSPLHF
. TRBJ2-3 TRBV16 TRBD1 TGTGCCAGCAGCCAATCGACAGGGGCAGTTGCAGATACGCAGTATTTT CASSQSTGAVADTQYF
. TRBJ1-2 TRBV5-6 TRBD1 TGTGCCAGCAGCTTGGGCGACAGGGGGATGCGGGGCTACACCTTC CASSLGDRGMRGYTF
. TRBJ2-1 TRBV10-2 . TGCGCCAGCAGTGATTCAGCAGGCTTCACCTACAATGAGCAGTTCTTC CASSDSAGFTYNEQFF
once TRBJ1-2 TRBV6-1 TRBD1 TGTGCCAGCAGTGAATTAAGGGGGCGCGGGGGCTACACCTTC CASSELRGRGGYTF
. TRBJ1-1 TRBV12-3/TRBV12-4 . TGTGCCAGCAGTTTGGGCTATAACGAAGCTTTCTTT CASSLGYNEAFF
. TRBJ2-1 TRBV7-7 . TGTGCTAGCAGCTTATTTTCGGGAACAGGGTTGTACAATGAGCAGTTCTTC CASSLFSGTGLYNEQFF
. TRBJ2-2 TRBV3-1/TRBV3-2 . TGTGCCAGCAGCCAAGGCCCAGGGAACGGGGAGCTGTTTTTT CASSQGPGNGELFF
. TRBJ2-1 TRBV19 TRBD2 TGTGCCAGTGAGGCTAGCGGGAGGCTCCGGGCGAAGCAGTTCTTC CASEASGRLRAKQFF
. TRBJ2-2 TRBV5-5 TRBD2 TGTGCCAGCAGCTTGTATAGCGGGAGAGCCGGGGAGCTGTTTTTT CASSLYSGRAGELFF
. TRBJ1-2 TRBV7-9 TRBD1 TGTGCCAGCAGCATAATATCAGACAGGGGCTATGGCTACACCTTC CASSIISDRGYGYTF
few TRBJ1-5 TRBV30 TRBD1 TGTGCCTGGAGCGTTAGGACAGGGGATAGCCAGCCCCAGCATTTT CAWSVRTGDSQPQHF
. TRBJ2-7 TRBV3-1/TRBV3-2 . TGTGCCAGCAGCCAGGACCTTAGGTCGCAGGGCGAGCAGTACTTC CASSQDLRSQGEQYF
few TRBJ2-7 TRBV7-8 . TGTGCCAGCAGCTTATACAGTCTTCTGGACACCTACGAGCAGTACTTC CASSLYSLLDTYEQYF
few TRBJ1-4 TRBV2 . TGTGCCAGCAGTGTTGCCAGGGAGGATGAAAAACTGTTTTTT CASSVAREDEKLFF
. TRBJ2-1 TRBV7-3 TRBD2 TGTGCCAGCAGCTTAGCCCCACGTAGCGGGAGGGCCCCTCGGAATGAGCAGTTCTTC CASSLAPRSGRAPRNEQFF
. TRBJ2-7 TRBV7-4 . TGTGCCAGCAGCTTTGCAGGGTCGGAGTACGAGCAGTACTTC CASSFAGSEYEQYF
. TRBJ2-1 TRBV5-1 . TGCGCCAGCAGTCCGAAGGAGGCAGTATGGAACTACAATGAGCAGTTCTTC CASSPKEAVWNYNEQFF
. TRBJ2-2 TRBV2 . TGTGCCAGCAGTGACCCCGTCTCGGCCGGGGAGCTGTTTTTT CASSDPVSAGELFF
once TRBJ2-7 TRBV7-3 TRBD2 TGTGCCAGCAGCTTAAACTCGGGGGGATGGCAGTACTTC CASSLNSGGWQYF
. TRBJ2-5 TRBV5-8 . TGTGCCAGCACCCCCAAATCCTGGTGGCAGGTCGGCGAGACCCAGTACTTC CASTPKSWWQVGETQYF
. TRBJ2-5 TRBV14 . TGTGCCAGCAAGGCAGGGGACCTTTTCGGGACCCAGTACTTC CASKAGDLFGTQYF
. TRBJ2-1 TRBV30 TRBD2 TGTGCCTGGAGGACGGGGGGTTCCTACAATGAGCAGTTCTTC CAWRTGGSYNEQFF
. TRBJ1-6 TRBV11-2 TRBD1 TGTGCCAGCAGCTTAGATTACAGGGGGTATTCACCCCTCCACTTT CASSLDYRGYSPLHF
. TRBJ1-1 TRBV6-5 . TGTGCCAGCAGTTACGTAAACCAGGGCACTGAAGCTTTCTTT CASSYVNQGTEAFF
. TRBJ2-2 TRBV7-2 TRBD2 TGTGCCAGCAGCGCAGATCGACTTAGCGGGATGATCACCGGGGAGCTGTTTTTT CASSADRLSGMITGELFF
. TRBJ2-2 TRBV2 . TGTGCCAGCAAGGAAGTCGGGGTGTTTACCGGGGAGCTGTTTTTT CASKEVGVFTGELFF
. TRBJ2-2 TRBV7-2 . TGTGCCAGCAGCTTTATGAGGGCCGGGGAGCTGTTTTTT CASSFMRAGELFF
. TRBJ2-2 TRBV12-3/TRBV12-4 . TGTGCCAGCATCCAGGGGTCCGGGGAGCTGTTTTTT CASIQGSGELFF
once TRBJ2-6 TRBV19 . TGTGCCAGTAGTGGGGTCCGGGACACCTCCTCTGGGGCCAACGTCCTGACTTTC CASSGVRDTSSGANVLTF
. TRBJ2-7 TRBV5-4 TRBD2 TGTGCCAGCGCCCTCCACTGGGGGGGGTCCGAGCAGTACTTC CASALHWGGSEQYF
. TRBJ1-1 TRBV7-2 . TGTGCCAGCAGTCTCGACAGGCGCACTGAAGCTTTCTTT CASSLDRRTEAFF
. TRBJ1-2 TRBV2 . TGTGCCAGCAGGTCGGGAGGAAGGGGTGGCTACACCTTC CASRSGGRGGYTF